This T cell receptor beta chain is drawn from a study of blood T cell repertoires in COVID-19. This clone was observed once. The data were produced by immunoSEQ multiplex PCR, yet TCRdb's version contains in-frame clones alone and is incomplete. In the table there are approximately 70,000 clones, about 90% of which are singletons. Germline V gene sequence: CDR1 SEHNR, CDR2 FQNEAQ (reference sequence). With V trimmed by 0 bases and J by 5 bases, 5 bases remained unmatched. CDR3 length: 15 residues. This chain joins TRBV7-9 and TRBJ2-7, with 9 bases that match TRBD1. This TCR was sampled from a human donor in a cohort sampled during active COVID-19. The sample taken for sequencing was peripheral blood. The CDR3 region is CASSLAGTGSNEQYF. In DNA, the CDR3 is TGTGCCAGCAGCTTAGCGGGGACAGGGTCGAACGAGCAGTACTTC.